The rows below give T cell receptor beta chains drawn from one sample of a study of blood T cell repertoires in COVID-19. The data were produced by immunoSEQ multiplex PCR, yet TCRdb's version contains in-frame clones alone and is incomplete. The sample shows under 200,000 clones, roughly three quarters of them seen only once. Specimen: peripheral blood. Receptors originate from a man aged 60-69 years with active or convalescent COVID-19. Both conserved end residues are part of each CDR3. Fields, in order: V gene, J gene, D gene, clone size, CDR3 protein, CDR3 DNA. The D gene is left open where the match is weak. The size entry is marked missing in some rows and otherwise reads once, few, many or a size class.

V: TRBV29-1; J: TRBJ1-1; D: TRBD1; size: .; CDR3: CSDRQGAKNTEAFF; DNA: TGCAGCGACAGACAGGGGGCAAAGAACACTGAAGCTTTCTTT
V: TRBV6-5; J: TRBJ2-3; D: TRBD1; size: .; CDR3: CASTRDRGTDTQYF; DNA: TGTGCCAGCACCAGGGACAGGGGCACAGATACGCAGTATTTT
V: TRBV4-2; J: TRBJ2-5; D: TRBD2; size: .; CDR3: CASSHGGAQETQYF; DNA: TGTGCCAGCAGCCACGGGGGGGCCCAAGAGACCCAGTACTTC
V: TRBV6-5; J: TRBJ2-7; D: TRBD2; size: .; CDR3: CASSPGAGGAYEQYF; DNA: TGTGCCAGCAGTCCAGGAGCGGGGGGCGCCTATGAGCAGTACTTC
V: TRBV7-2; J: TRBJ1-2; D: TRBD1; size: medium-sized; CDR3: CASSPDRARGYTF; DNA: TGTGCCAGCAGCCCGGACAGGGCACGGGGCTACACCTTC
V: TRBV7-3; J: TRBJ1-1; D: .; size: .; CDR3: CASSFQGKGTEAFF; DNA: TGTGCCAGCAGCTTTCAGGGGAAAGGGACTGAAGCTTTCTTT
V: TRBV19; J: TRBJ2-2; D: .; size: .; CDR3: CATSGGWLPAGELFF; DNA: TGTGCCACTTCGGGGGGCTGGCTCCCCGCCGGGGAGCTGTTTTTT
V: TRBV6-5; J: TRBJ2-3; D: .; size: few; CDR3: CASARLGDTQYF; DNA: TGTGCCAGCGCTAGACTTGGAGATACGCAGTATTTT
V: TRBV6-5; J: TRBJ2-5; D: .; size: once; CDR3: CASSYEGAGTQYF; DNA: TGTGCCAGCAGTTACGAGGGAGCGGGGACCCAGTACTTC
V: TRBV2; J: TRBJ1-5; D: .; size: many; CDR3: CASSEIQGRGQPQHF; DNA: TGTGCCAGCAGTGAAATCCAGGGAAGGGGTCAGCCCCAGCATTTT
V: TRBV28; J: TRBJ1-6; D: TRBD1; size: .; CDR3: CASSLRQGAGDSPLHF; DNA: TGTGCCAGCAGTCTAAGACAGGGGGCTGGGGATTCACCCCTCCACTTT
V: TRBV7-2; J: TRBJ1-3; D: TRBD1; size: .; CDR3: CASSLFNEGSGGKNTIYF; DNA: TGTGCCAGCAGCTTATTCAATGAAGGGTCAGGGGGTAAAAACACCATATATTTT
V: TRBV19; J: TRBJ2-5; D: TRBD1; size: .; CDR3: CASSIRGRGQGRMETQYF; DNA: TGTGCCAGTAGTATAAGGGGGCGAGGACAGGGGCGCATGGAGACCCAGTACTTC
V: TRBV18; J: TRBJ2-2; D: .; size: .; CDR3: CASSPDRNTGELFF; DNA: TGTGCCAGCTCACCAGACAGGAACACCGGGGAGCTGTTTTTT
V: TRBV7-7; J: TRBJ2-1; D: TRBD1; size: .; CDR3: CASSAGQVNEQFF; DNA: TGTGCCAGCAGCGCGGGACAGGTCAATGAGCAGTTCTTC
V: TRBV28; J: TRBJ2-5; D: TRBD1; size: .; CDR3: CASTQDRGLKTQYF; DNA: TGTGCCAGCACCCAAGACAGGGGATTGAAGACCCAGTACTTC
V: TRBV10-1; J: TRBJ1-2; D: TRBD1; size: once; CDR3: CASSESRTGLYHYGYTF; DNA: TGCGCCAGCAGTGAGTCCCGGACAGGGCTGTACCACTATGGCTACACCTTC
V: TRBV3-1/TRBV3-2; J: TRBJ2-3; D: .; size: .; CDR3: CASSPGSDTDTQYF; DNA: TGTGCCAGCAGCCCGGGATCTGATACAGATACGCAGTATTTT
V: TRBV30; J: TRBJ2-2; D: TRBD1; size: once; CDR3: CACRRDRGIGELFF; DNA: TGTGCCTGTCGGAGGGACAGGGGCATCGGGGAGCTGTTTTTT
V: TRBV7-8; J: TRBJ2-5; D: .; size: .; CDR3: CAVRARVGETQYF; DNA: TGTGCCGTAAGGGCCAGGGTAGGGGAGACCCAGTACTTC
V: TRBV25-1; J: TRBJ1-6; D: TRBD1; size: .; CDR3: CASSEWDRASPLHF; DNA: TGTGCCAGCAGTGAATGGGACAGGGCTTCACCCCTCCACTTT
V: TRBV19; J: TRBJ2-2; D: .; size: few; CDR3: CASSVRVTNTGELFF; DNA: TGTGCCAGTAGTGTCAGGGTAACGAACACCGGGGAGCTGTTTTTT
V: TRBV2; J: TRBJ2-5; D: .; size: .; CDR3: CASSRQPQETQYF; DNA: TGTGCCAGCAGTAGACAGCCGCAAGAGACCCAGTACTTC
V: TRBV18; J: TRBJ1-2; D: .; size: .; CDR3: CASSPQPKTGINYGYTF; DNA: TGTGCCAGCTCACCACAACCCAAAACAGGAATTAACTATGGCTACACCTTC
V: TRBV19; J: TRBJ2-2; D: TRBD2; size: .; CDR3: CASRGSTGELFF; DNA: TGTGCCAGTCGCGGGAGCACCGGGGAGCTGTTTTTT
V: TRBV28; J: TRBJ1-2; D: .; size: few; CDR3: CASTGFRVQRRGYTF; DNA: TGTGCCAGCACAGGATTCAGGGTGCAAAGACGGGGCTACACCTTC
V: TRBV4-1; J: TRBJ1-2; D: TRBD1; size: .; CDR3: CASSQDGDRGGHGYTF; DNA: TGCGCCAGCAGCCAAGATGGTGACAGGGGTGGCCATGGCTACACCTTC
V: TRBV7-8; J: TRBJ2-3; D: .; size: .; CDR3: CASSLAGVRASTDTQYF; DNA: TGTGCCAGCAGCTTAGCAGGGGTTAGAGCTAGCACAGATACGCAGTATTTT
V: TRBV7-9; J: TRBJ2-1; D: TRBD2; size: .; CDR3: CASSLQAGVVHEQFF; DNA: TGTGCCAGCAGCTTACAGGCGGGAGTAGTCCATGAGCAGTTCTTC
V: TRBV18; J: TRBJ2-7; D: TRBD1; size: .; CDR3: CASSPIARGRINEQYF; DNA: TGTGCCAGCTCACCGATTGCCAGGGGGCGTATCAACGAGCAGTACTTC
V: TRBV6-7; J: TRBJ2-7; D: TRBD1; size: few; CDR3: CASSCQGQDYEQYF; DNA: TGTGCCAGCAGTTGCCAGGGACAGGACTACGAGCAGTACTTC
V: TRBV5-4; J: TRBJ2-3; D: TRBD1; size: .; CDR3: CASSSRTGPEDTQYF; DNA: TGTGCCAGCAGCTCCCGGACAGGCCCAGAAGATACGCAGTATTTT
V: TRBV2; J: TRBJ2-2; D: .; size: .; CDR3: CASSGEATGELFF; DNA: TGTGCCAGCAGTGGCGAAGCAACCGGGGAGCTGTTTTTT
V: TRBV5-1; J: TRBJ2-5; D: .; size: .; CDR3: CASSPSRVRGSETQYF; DNA: TGCGCCAGCAGCCCCAGCCGGGTCCGGGGTTCGGAGACCCAGTACTTC
V: TRBV7-2; J: TRBJ2-1; D: .; size: once; CDR3: CASSPRRAGEQFF; DNA: TGTGCCAGCAGCCCTCGCCGGGCGGGTGAGCAGTTCTTC
V: TRBV7-2; J: TRBJ2-7; D: TRBD1; size: .; CDR3: CASRAGTGIYEQYF; DNA: TGTGCCAGCAGGGCCGGGACAGGGATATACGAGCAGTACTTC